Sequencing of this T cell receptor (beta chain) was carried out in a study of human thymus T cells. Whole-study findings and limits: There appeared to be biased usage of V and J genes in thymic and blood repertoires. Unrelated people showed highly overlapping thymic repertoires, related research reported.

The study used thymus tissue resected during corrective heart surgery. About this clone itself: As yet, its antigen is unknown.

Profiling relied on immunoSEQ multiplex PCR, and the TCRdb table lists in-frame clones only, not all of them. This table has 100,000 to 150,000 clones, about 93% appearing once. Source material: thymus tissue. This TCR was sampled from a boy in the first two years of life with a congenital heart defect but otherwise immunologically healthy.

CDR3 in amino acids: CASSLEGSGNTIYF. The CDR3 DNA is TGTGCCAGCAGCTTGGAGGGGTCCGGAAACACCATATATTTT. The rearrangement links TRBV5-6 to TRBJ1-3; a weak D match, TRBD1 (5 bases). In germline, CDR1 is SGHDT, CDR2 YYEEEE. V lost 0 bases, J lost 4 bases, and 8 bases lay in between. The CDR3 length is 14 residues.